The clone carrying this T cell receptor (beta chain) was observed a few times. TCRdb called the RACE reads again in MiXCR, with one record for every CDR3 protein. The data hold 65,000 to 95,000 distinct CDR3 sequences, with 10% to 15% observed a single time. The time point is: patch test 1, 2 weeks after DPC sensitization. Specified treatment: therapeutic diphenylcyclopropenone sensitization with weekly scalp DPC. The drawing of blood occurred before each patch test was applied. Those who donated were patients with alopecia, 18 to 70 years of age, and suitable for DPC. The data originate from a study of human T cells and chemical hapten exposure. About the research overall: Diphenylcyclopropenone doses were given weekly to the scalps of patients across the roughly 24-week study. Patients were mainly female, each with alopecia areata, totalis or universalis.

This CDR3 is built from 13 residues. Germline CDR1 is MNHNY and CDR2 is SVGAGI (reference sequence). V gave up 10 bases and J gave up 2 bases, with 11 bases separating them. Material: whole blood, obtained in connection with sensitization to the hapten diphenylcyclopropenone (DPC). The chain links TRBV6-6 to TRBJ2-2, with D perhaps matching TRBD1 (7 bases). This TCR derives from a woman aged 55-69 years with alopecia areata. Some clones in this sample may be carry-over from other donors' samples. The CDR3 sequence is CATGDRNTGELFF. Written as DNA, the CDR3 is TGTGCCACGGGGGACAGAAACACCGGGGAGCTGTTTTTT.